These 20 T cell receptor beta chains came from one sample sequenced in a study of CD8 T cells in ankylosing spondylitis. Findings and caveats of the study: Characteristic of ankylosing spondylitis blood, it appeared, was a TCR beta motif comprising roughly eight highly homologous variants.

Antigens for these TCRs are unknown. From the 5' RACE reads, TCRdb called clonotypes with MiXCR, one entry per CDR3 protein. The table lists approximately 220,000 distinct CDR3 sequences, about 17% of them singletons. The source material was blood, either unsorted or a sorted T cell fraction (not recorded which). Receptors originate from a male donor with ankylosing spondylitis.

This clonotype was recorded many times. This chain links TRBV4-3 with TRBJ1-6; the D is unclear. This CDR3 spans 17 amino acids. CDR1 is LGHNA and CDR2 is YSLEER in the germline V gene. The ends were cut back, 1 base at V and 0 bases at J, with 10 bases in the middle. The CDR3 region is CASSQAPPASYNSPLHF. The CDR3 nucleotides read TGCGCCAGCAGCCAAGCCCCCCCCGCCTCCTATAATTCACCCCTCCACTTT.

The V call is TRBV19, the J call TRBJ1-1; no reliable D call. Germline V gene lookup returns CDR1 LNHDA and CDR2 SQIVND (reference sequence). The CDR3 contains 14 residues. V was pared by 5 bases and J by 4 bases, with 14 bases between. CDR3 in amino acids: CASSSAGVATEAFF. Here the CDR3 DNA reads TGTGCCAGTAGTTCCGCAGGCGTAGCCACTGAAGCTTTCTTT.

The J gene is TRBJ1-1, the V gene TRBV5-6; weak D call: TRBD1 (6 bases). This CDR3 has 17 residues. CDR1 and CDR2 from the germline V gene are SGHDT and YYEEEE. Between the trimmed V and J ends, which lost 1 base and 0 bases, there was a span of 16 bases. In nucleotides, the CDR3 is TGTGCCAGCAGCTTGAGCGGCTTGGGGGGCTTGAACACTGAAGCTTTCTTT. It encodes CASSLSGLGGLNTEAFF.

This clonotype occurred a few times. V and J are TRBV7-2 and TRBJ2-3; possibly TRBD2 for D (5 bases). Trimming pared 6 bases from V and 0 bases from J, leaving 7 bases between. This CDR3 is 13 amino acids long. Germline V lookup: CDR1 SGHTA, CDR2 FQGNSA. The CDR3 here is CASSWTSTDTQYF. CDR3 coding DNA: TGTGCCAGCAGTTGGACTAGCACAGATACGCAGTATTTT.

This clonotype was counted many times. V usage is TRBV29-1 and J usage is TRBJ2-1; D gene ambiguous. Germline-derived CDR1 and CDR2 are SQVTM and ANQGSEA. This CDR3 contains 14 residues. Trimming pared 1 base from V and 4 bases from J, leaving 11 bases between. The CDR3 spells CSVEVLTKYNEQFF. CDR3 nucleotides: TGCAGCGTTGAAGTTCTCACGAAATACAATGAGCAGTTCTTC.

This clonotype was counted a few times. The CDR3: CASSWEGGTGELFF. The CDR3 nucleotides read TGTGCCAGCAGTTGGGAGGGTGGCACCGGGGAGCTGTTTTTT. V gene TRBV27 combines with J gene TRBJ2-2; 7 bases are shared with TRBD2. The germline V gene encodes CDR1 MNHEY and CDR2 SMNVEV (reference sequence). The V segment lost 4 bases and the J segment 4 bases; nucleotides outside the gene matches: 3. The CDR3 contains 14 residues.

The genes are TRBV5-1 and TRBJ2-7; D tentatively fits TRBD1 or TRBD2 (6 bases each). The CDR3 extends over 13 amino acids. Germline CDR1 and CDR2: SGHRS and YFSETQ. V gave up 7 bases and J gave up 1 base, with 12 bases separating them. The CDR3: CASQGTLSYEQYF. The CDR3 DNA reads as TGCGCCAGCCAGGGGACTCTATCCTACGAGCAGTACTTC.

This clonotype was observed a few times. The V and J genes are TRBV7-9 and TRBJ2-7; 7 nucleotides match TRBD1. CDR3 size: 14 residues. The junction had 8 bases not matched to a gene; V was cut back by 3 bases and J by 6 bases. Looked up from germline, CDR1 is SEHNR and CDR2 is FQNEAQ (reference sequence). In DNA form, the CDR3 reads TGTGCCAGCAGCTTCTCGGGACAGCCGATCGAGCAGTACTTC. Translating gives CASSFSGQPIEQYF.

This clonotype was found many times. The chain joins TRBV20-1 to TRBJ1-1; the D gene is possibly TRBD1 (5 bases). The CDR3 covers 14 residues. Germline V lookup: CDR1 DFQATT, CDR2 SNEGSKA (reference sequence). V lost 2 bases and J lost 5, with 15 bases in between. CDR3 nucleotides: TGCAGTGCTAGACCGATCGGGGGTTTAACTGAAGCTTTCTTT. Its protein is CSARPIGGLTEAFF.

This chain uses TRBV27 with TRBJ2-1; 8 positions match TRBD1. V dropped 5 bases and J dropped 15; count of bases not matched to a gene: 9. Per the germline V gene, CDR1 is MNHEY and CDR2 is SMNVEV (reference sequence). There are 12 residues in the CDR3. The CDR3 DNA reads as TGTGCCAGCAGTCCCGAGGACAGGGAGATGTTCTTC. Residues: CASSPEDREMFF.

This rearrangement joins TRBV30 to TRBJ1-5; 8 bases fit TRBD1. CDR3 size: 13 residues. The ends lost 3 bases at V and 11 bases at J; junction bases unmatched: 9. Germline V lookup: CDR1 GTSNPN, CDR2 SVGIG (reference sequence). CDR3 protein: CAWSGQGVRAQHF. Written as DNA, the CDR3 is TGTGCCTGGAGCGGACAGGGTGTTCGAGCCCAGCATTTT. Variable domain in full (rest from reference TRBV30 and TRBJ1-5): SQTIHQWPATLVQPVGSPLSLECTVEGTSNPNLYWYRQAAGRGLQLLFYSVGIGQISSEVPQNLSASRPQDRQFILSSKKLLLSDSGFYLCAWSGQGVRAQHFGDGTRLSIL.

This clonotype was seen a few times. The chain uses TRBV27 and TRBJ1-5; no reliable D call. There are 15 residues in the CDR3. V lost 5 bases and J 0 bases, leaving 11 bases between the germline ends. Germline V gene sequence: CDR1 MNHEY, CDR2 SMNVEV (reference sequence). The CDR3 loop is CASSKDGDSNQPQHF. As DNA, the CDR3 is TGTGCCAGCAGTAAAGACGGAGATAGCAATCAGCCCCAGCATTTT.

The J gene is TRBJ2-1, the V gene TRBV5-1; D is unclear. The CDR3 spans 15 residues. Trimming took 0 bases from V and 8 from J, leaving 15 bases between them. CDR1 and CDR2 (germline): SGHRS, YFSETQ. DNA for the CDR3: TGCGCCAGCAGCTTGGATCAGATTGCTGGCTATGAGCAGTTCTTC. It yields the protein CASSLDQIAGYEQFF.

The rearrangement joins TRBV20-1 to TRBJ2-5; 10 nucleotides match TRBD1. Germline V gives CDR1 DFQATT, CDR2 SNEGSKA (reference sequence). CDR3 length: 17 amino acids. V was clipped by 5 bases and J by 0 bases; unmatched bases: 12. The CDR3 DNA follows: TGCAGTGCTTCAACAGCCTCGGGACAGGGGTACCAAGAGACCCAGTACTTC. Protein: CSASTASGQGYQETQYF.

The chain uses TRBV29-1 and TRBJ2-1; unclear D gene. The germline gives CDR1 SQVTM, CDR2 ANQGSEA. CDR3 length: 13 amino acids. V lost 3 bases and J 3 bases, leaving 9 bases between the germline ends. The CDR3 region is CSVDILLYNEQFF. CDR3 nucleotides: TGCAGCGTTGATATTCTACTCTACAATGAGCAGTTCTTC.

The J gene is TRBJ2-7, the V gene TRBV7-9; no definite D call. This CDR3 comprises 13 residues. Germline V gives CDR1 SEHNR, CDR2 FQNEAQ (reference sequence). Trimming removed 5 bases at V and 3 bases at J, with 11 bases between. The CDR3 region is CASSPPVGYEQYF. As DNA, the CDR3 is TGTGCCAGCAGCCCCCCGGTGGGCTACGAGCAGTACTTC.

The V call is TRBV20-1, the J call TRBJ1-2; weak D call: TRBD1 (5 bases). The V end was cut by 0 bases, the J end by 5 bases, with 13 bases between. CDR3 length: 14 residues. Germline loops: CDR1 DFQATT, CDR2 SNEGSKA (reference sequence). The CDR3 nucleotides read TGCAGTGCTAGAGATCCGCTGACAGCTTATGGCTACACCTTC. This sequence encodes CSARDPLTAYGYTF.

This clonotype was counted a few times. The rearrangement uses TRBV6-2 or TRBV6-3 and TRBJ2-5; possible D gene TRBD1, 6 bases. Deletions cut 1 base from V and 3 bases from J, with 6 bases between. The germline V gene encodes CDR1 MNHEY and CDR2 SVGEGT. CDR3 length: 13 amino acids. CDR3 sequence (DNA): TGTGCCAGCAGTTACTACAGGGAAGAGACCCAGTACTTC. Translated: CASSYYREETQYF.

The chain carries TRBV30 and TRBJ2-7, with D perhaps matching TRBD2 (5 bases). The germline CDR1 and CDR2 sequences are GTSNPN and SVGIG (reference sequence). V lost 2 bases and J lost 0, with 8 bases in between. The CDR3 extends over 13 amino acids. For the CDR3, the DNA is TGTGCCTGGAGTCAGGACTCCTCCTACGAGCAGTACTTC. This gives the protein CAWSQDSSYEQYF.

The V and J genes are TRBV24-1 and TRBJ2-1; D is unclear. CDR1 KGHDR and CDR2 SFDVKD come from the germline V gene. Trimming left V 9 bases short and J 4 bases short, with 6 bases between. The CDR3 runs to 11 residues. CDR3 amino acids: CATEQYNEQFF. CDR3 bases: TGTGCCACCGAGCAGTACAATGAGCAGTTCTTC.